This T cell receptor (beta chain) was sequenced in a study of T cells after yellow fever vaccination. About the research overall: Fractions of limited cellularity were prepared by means of SMART-Seq v4 Ultra Low Input. Broader study findings: Post-booster repertoires contained most primary-vaccination clones again (96% CD4, around 88% CD8).

Germline V lookup: CDR1 MNHEY, CDR2 SMNVEV (reference sequence). V gave up 3 bases and J gave up 3 bases, with 11 bases separating them. The CDR3 loop spans 14 amino acids. This clonotype was counted ten times or more. Its antigen is not known. Production of TCR cDNA was by 5'RACE template switching, which also added a universal primer site and UMIs. TCRdb re-called the 5' RACE reads with MiXCR, one entry per CDR3 protein. The profile shows 500,000 to 650,000 distinct CDR3 sequences, about a sixth of them singletons. This chain uses TRBV27 with TRBJ1-1; D is uncertain. This sequence was found in a man aged 18 to 30 who received the YFV17D yellow fever vaccine. The sample was PBMCs, taken around 5 days after the first yellow fever vaccination. The CDR3 protein is CASSFSGSHTEAFF. Written as DNA, the CDR3 is TGTGCCAGCAGTTTCTCTGGGTCCCACACTGAAGCTTTCTTT.